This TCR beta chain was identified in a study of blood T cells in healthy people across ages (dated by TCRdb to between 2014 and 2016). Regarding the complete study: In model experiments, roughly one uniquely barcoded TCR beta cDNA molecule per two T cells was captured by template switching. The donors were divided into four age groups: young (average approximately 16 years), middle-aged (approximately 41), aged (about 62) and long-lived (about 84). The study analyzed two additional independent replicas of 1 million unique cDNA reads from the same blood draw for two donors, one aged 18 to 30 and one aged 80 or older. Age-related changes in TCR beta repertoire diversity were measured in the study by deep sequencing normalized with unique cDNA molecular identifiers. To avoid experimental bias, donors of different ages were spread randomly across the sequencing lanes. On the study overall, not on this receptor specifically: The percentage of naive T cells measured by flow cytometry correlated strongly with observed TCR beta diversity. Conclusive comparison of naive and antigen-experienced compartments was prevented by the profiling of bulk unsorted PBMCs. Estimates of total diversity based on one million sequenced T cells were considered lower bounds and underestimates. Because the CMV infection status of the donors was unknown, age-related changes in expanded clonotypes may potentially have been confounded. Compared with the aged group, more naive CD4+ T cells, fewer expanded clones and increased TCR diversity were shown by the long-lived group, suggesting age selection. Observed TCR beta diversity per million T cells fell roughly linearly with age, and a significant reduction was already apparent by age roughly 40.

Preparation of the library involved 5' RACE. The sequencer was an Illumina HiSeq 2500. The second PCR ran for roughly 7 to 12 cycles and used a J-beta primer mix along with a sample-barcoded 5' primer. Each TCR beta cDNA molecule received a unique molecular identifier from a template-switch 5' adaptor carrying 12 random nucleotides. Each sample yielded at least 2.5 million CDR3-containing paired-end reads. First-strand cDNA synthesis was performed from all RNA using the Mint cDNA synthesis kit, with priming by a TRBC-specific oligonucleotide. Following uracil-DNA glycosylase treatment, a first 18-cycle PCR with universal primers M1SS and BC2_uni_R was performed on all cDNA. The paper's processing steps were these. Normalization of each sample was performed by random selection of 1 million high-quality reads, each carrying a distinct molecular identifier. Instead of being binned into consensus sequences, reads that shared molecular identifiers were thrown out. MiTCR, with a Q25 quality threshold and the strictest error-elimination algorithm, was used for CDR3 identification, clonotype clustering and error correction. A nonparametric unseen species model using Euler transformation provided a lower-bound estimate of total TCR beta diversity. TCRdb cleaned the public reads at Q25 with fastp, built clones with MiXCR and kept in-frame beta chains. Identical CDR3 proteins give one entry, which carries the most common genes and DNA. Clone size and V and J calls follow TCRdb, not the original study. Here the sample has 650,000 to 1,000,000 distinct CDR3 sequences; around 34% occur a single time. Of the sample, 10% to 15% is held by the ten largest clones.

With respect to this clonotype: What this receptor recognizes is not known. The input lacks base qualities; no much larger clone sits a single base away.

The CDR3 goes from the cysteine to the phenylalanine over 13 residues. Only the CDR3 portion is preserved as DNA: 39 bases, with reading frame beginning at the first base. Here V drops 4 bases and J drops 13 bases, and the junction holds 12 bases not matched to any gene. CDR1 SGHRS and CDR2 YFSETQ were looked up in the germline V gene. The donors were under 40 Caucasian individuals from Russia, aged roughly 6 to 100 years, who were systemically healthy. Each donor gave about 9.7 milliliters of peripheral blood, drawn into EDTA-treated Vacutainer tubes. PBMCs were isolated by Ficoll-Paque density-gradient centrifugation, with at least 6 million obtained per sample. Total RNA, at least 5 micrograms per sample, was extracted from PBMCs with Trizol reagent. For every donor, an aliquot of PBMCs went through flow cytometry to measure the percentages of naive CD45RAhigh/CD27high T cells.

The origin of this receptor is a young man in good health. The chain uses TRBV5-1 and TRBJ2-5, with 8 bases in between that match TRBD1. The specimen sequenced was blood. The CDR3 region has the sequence CASSPDRGYERYF. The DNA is TGCGCCAGCAGCCCAGACAGGGGTTACGAGCGGTACTTC.